This T cell receptor beta chain appears in the sequencing data of a study of blood T cells in healthy people across ages. From germline, CDR1 is SGDLS and CDR2 YYNGEE. CDR3 length: 15 residues. The V gene end was trimmed by 3 bases and the J gene end by 1 base; junction bases not matched to a gene: 6. The study's findings and limits: CMV status of donors was unknown, possibly confounding expanded clonotype changes. Whereas aged donors had fewer naive CD4+ cells, long-lived donors had more of them and higher diversity. With age, beta diversity per million T cells declined roughly linearly, significantly by 30 to 50.

For the second PCR, which ran for about 7 to 12 cycles, a sample-barcoded 5' primer and a J-beta primer mix were used. Each cDNA molecule, via a template-switch adaptor with 12 random nucleotides, was tagged. TCRdb re-called the 5' RACE reads through MiXCR, storing one row per CDR3 protein. The sample lists 800,000 to 900,000 distinct CDR3 sequences, 60% to 80% occurring once. This clonotype occurred a few times. Its specificity is not known. The V and J genes are TRBV9 and TRBJ2-7, with 8 bases that match TRBD1. This TCR was recovered from a man in his thirties or forties in good health. Sample: blood. The CDR3 DNA is TGTGCCAGCAGCGCAACGACAGGGGTTTCCTACGAGCAGTACTTC. Translated, it gives CASSATTGVSYEQYF.